This TCR beta chain derives from a study of cytomegalovirus exposure and HLA in healthy donors. Germline trimming cut 5 bases from V and 6 bases from J; bases unmatched to any gene: 13. The CDR3 is 18 amino acids. Germline values: CDR1 SGHVS, CDR2 FNYEAQ. The study ran its PCR with 60 Vbeta and 13 Jbeta primers. Sequenced by immunoSEQ multiplex PCR; TCRdb stores in-frame clones only, minus some. Of over 90,000 clones listed, around 70% were seen once; the top ten hold approximately 16%. Material for sequencing was PBMCs. V and J are TRBV7-6 and TRBJ2-2; 12 bases fit TRBD1. The sequence came from a woman aged 50 to 60 in good health and CMV-seropositive. The CDR3, as DNA: TGTGCCAGCAGCGCGAGGGGACAGGGGGCGCAAATGGCCGGGGAGCTGTTTTTT. Protein: CASSARGQGAQMAGELFF. Based on the CDR3 plus reference TRBV7-6 and TRBJ2-2, the full variable domain is GAGVSQSPRYKVTKRGQDVALRCDPISGHVSLYWYRQALGQGPEFLTYFNYEAQQDKSGLPNDRFSAERPEGSISTLTIQRTEQRDSAMYRCASSARGQGAQMAGELFFGEGSRLTVL.